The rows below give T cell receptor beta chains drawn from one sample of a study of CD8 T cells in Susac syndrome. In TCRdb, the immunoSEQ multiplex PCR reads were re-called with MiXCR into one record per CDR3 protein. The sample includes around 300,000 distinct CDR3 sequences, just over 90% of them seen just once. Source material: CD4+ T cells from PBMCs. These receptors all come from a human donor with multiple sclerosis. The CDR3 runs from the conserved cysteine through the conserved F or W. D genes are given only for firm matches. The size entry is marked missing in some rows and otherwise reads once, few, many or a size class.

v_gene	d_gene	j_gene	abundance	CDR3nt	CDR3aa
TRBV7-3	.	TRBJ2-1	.	TGTGCCAGCAGCGAGGCTGCCAACAATGAGCAGTTCTTC	CASSEAANNEQFF
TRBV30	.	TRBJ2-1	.	TGTGCCTGGACATTTAGAGAGGGCCTCGCCTACAATGAGCAGTTCTTC	CAWTFREGLAYNEQFF
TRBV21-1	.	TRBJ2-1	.	TGTGCCAGCAGCAAACGGGGACAGGGGGGCAATGAGCAGTTCTTC	CASSKRGQGGNEQFF
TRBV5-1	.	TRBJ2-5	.	TGCGCCAGCAGCGATGGGGACCCCGGGGAGGAGACCCAGTACTTC	CASSDGDPGEETQYF
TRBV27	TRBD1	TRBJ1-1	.	TGTGCCAGCAGTTTATCGAATATTCGTGGAGGGGGCATGAACACTGAAGCTTTCTTT	CASSLSNIRGGGMNTEAFF
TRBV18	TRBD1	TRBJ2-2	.	TGTGCCAGCTCACGTCGACAGGGGGACGCCGGGGAGCTGTTTTTT	CASSRRQGDAGELFF
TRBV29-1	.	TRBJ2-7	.	TGCAGCGTCTTCTCTGGCGGGGGCACCTACGAGCAGTACTTC	CSVFSGGGTYEQYF
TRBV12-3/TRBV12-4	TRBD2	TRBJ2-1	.	TGCGCGATTGGGGCTAGCGGGGAATACAATGAGCAGTTCTTC	CAIGASGEYNEQFF
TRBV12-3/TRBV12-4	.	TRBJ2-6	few	TGTGCCAGCAGTTTCGGAAGCTCTGGGGCCAACGTCCTGACTTTC	CASSFGSSGANVLTF
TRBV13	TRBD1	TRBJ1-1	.	TGTGCCAGCAGCCTAACCGGAGGGACAGCGGCTGAAGCTTTCTTT	CASSLTGGTAAEAFF
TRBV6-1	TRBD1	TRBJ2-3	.	TGTGCCAGCAGATCGGACAGGGACACAGATACGCAGTATTTT	CASRSDRDTDTQYF
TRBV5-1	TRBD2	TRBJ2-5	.	TGCGCCAGCAGCTTGGACCCTAGCGGACCGAGCCAAGAGACCCAGTACTTC	CASSLDPSGPSQETQYF
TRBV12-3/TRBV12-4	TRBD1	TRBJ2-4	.	TGTGCCAGCAGTCTTAGGGGGCAAGGACAAAACATTCAGTACTTC	CASSLRGQGQNIQYF
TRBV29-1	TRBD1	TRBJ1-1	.	TGCAGCGTTCGGACAGGTGAAGCTTTCTTT	CSVRTGEAFF
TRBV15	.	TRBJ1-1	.	TGTGCCACCAGCAGAGATTTAGGGGCAGGGGAAGCTTTCTTT	CATSRDLGAGEAFF
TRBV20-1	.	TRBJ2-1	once	TGCAGTGCTAGAGAGACTCCTTGGGTTTCCGAGCAGTTCTTC	CSARETPWVSEQFF
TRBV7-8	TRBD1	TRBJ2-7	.	TGTGCCAGCAGCCCGGACAGGGGGACTTTCTACGAGCAGTACTTC	CASSPDRGTFYEQYF